This T cell receptor beta chain was sequenced in a study of post-analysis software for immune sequencing data (dated by TCRdb to between 2015 and 2016). For context, the study as a whole: Disease courses on record covered relapsing-remitting, secondary progressive and progressive-relapsing multiple sclerosis, though some patients had no subtype annotation. The patient repertoires were compared against 11 previously published healthy control repertoires obtained from donors aged roughly 6 to 26 years. A subset of samples was prepared in parallel using single-end sample barcoding, then pooled and co-amplified after Illumina adapter ligation.

As encoded in the germline V gene, CDR1 is MNHNS while CDR2 is SASEGT. The CDR3 covers 15 residues, taking in both the cysteine and the phenylalanine. The kept DNA is CDR3 alone, 45 bases in frame from the first base. The junction carries 16 bases between V and J, which are trimmed by 8 bases and 2 bases respectively. This clonotype was picked up a small number of times. No cognate antigen has been identified for it. Nothing much larger sits one base from this clone, and base qualities are not available. Overall results and qualifications from the work: Significantly higher frequencies in patients than in controls were found for roughly 5 TRBV segments, including TRBV5-6, TRBV5-1 and TRBV20-1. The control group was slightly older than the multiple sclerosis patient group. Direct clustering with F measure showed strong co-clustering of samples prepared in the same batch, prompting a batch-effect correction. Compared with controls, multiple sclerosis patients had significantly lower normalized Chao1 diversity, a finding suggesting substantial peripheral T-cell clonal expansion.

Library construction relied on PCR. The instrument was an Illumina HiSeq 2500. Unique molecular identifiers were incorporated into TCR beta cDNA libraries to reduce PCR and sequencing biases. Every 1 to 10 million input T cells yielded 500,000 or so cDNA molecules, meaning each molecule approximated one T cell. The patient libraries were prepared and sequenced using the same protocol as the earlier healthy control dataset. Samples belonging to the same batch were prepared together, multiplexed and sequenced on a shared HiSeq lane. The authors' analysis ran thus. Raw barcoded reads were processed with MIGEC, discarding single-read molecular identifier groups before consensus assembly and CDR3 extraction. VDJtools was used for post-analysis of the clonotype tables, and diversity was normalized by down-sampling every dataset to the size of the smallest sample. To correct batch-related cross-sample contamination, repertoire overlap clustering matched CDR3 amino acid sequences but not nucleotide sequences. TCRdb reran the public reads through fastp at Q25 and MiXCR, keeping productive beta chains. Rows are unified per CDR3 protein, each entry keeping the most common DNA and genes. The V and J calls shown here were made by TCRdb, not taken from the authors' results. The sample contains under 900,000 distinct CDR3 sequences, approximately 50% of them found a single time. Over 4% of the sample lies in the top ten.

TCR beta repertoires were profiled from peripheral blood of more than ten young patients with multiple sclerosis to demonstrate the VDJtools post-analysis software. The multiple sclerosis patients were children and adolescents ranging in age from 6 to 15 years. The chain employs TRBV6-1 and TRBJ1-5; TRBD1 is a weak D gene call, 6 bases matching. The specimen was blood. The TCR sequence derives from a girl aged 5-17 years with multiple sclerosis. The nucleotide sequence reads as follows: TGTGCCAGCTTTACCGCGGGGGCACGCAATCAGCCCCAGCATTTT. The translation is CASFTAGARNQPQHF.